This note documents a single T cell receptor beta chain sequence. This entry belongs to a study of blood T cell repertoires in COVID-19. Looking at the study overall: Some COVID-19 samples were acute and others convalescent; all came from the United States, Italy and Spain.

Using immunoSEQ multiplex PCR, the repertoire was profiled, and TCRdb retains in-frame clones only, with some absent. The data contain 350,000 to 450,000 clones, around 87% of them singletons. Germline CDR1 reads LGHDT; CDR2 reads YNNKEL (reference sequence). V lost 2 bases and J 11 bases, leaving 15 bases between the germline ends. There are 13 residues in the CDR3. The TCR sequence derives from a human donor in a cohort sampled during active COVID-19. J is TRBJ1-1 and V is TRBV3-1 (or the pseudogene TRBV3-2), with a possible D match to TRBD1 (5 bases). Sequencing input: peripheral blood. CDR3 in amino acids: CASSQMQGNGAFF. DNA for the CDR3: TGTGCCAGCAGCCAAATGCAGGGTAACGGGGCTTTCTTT.